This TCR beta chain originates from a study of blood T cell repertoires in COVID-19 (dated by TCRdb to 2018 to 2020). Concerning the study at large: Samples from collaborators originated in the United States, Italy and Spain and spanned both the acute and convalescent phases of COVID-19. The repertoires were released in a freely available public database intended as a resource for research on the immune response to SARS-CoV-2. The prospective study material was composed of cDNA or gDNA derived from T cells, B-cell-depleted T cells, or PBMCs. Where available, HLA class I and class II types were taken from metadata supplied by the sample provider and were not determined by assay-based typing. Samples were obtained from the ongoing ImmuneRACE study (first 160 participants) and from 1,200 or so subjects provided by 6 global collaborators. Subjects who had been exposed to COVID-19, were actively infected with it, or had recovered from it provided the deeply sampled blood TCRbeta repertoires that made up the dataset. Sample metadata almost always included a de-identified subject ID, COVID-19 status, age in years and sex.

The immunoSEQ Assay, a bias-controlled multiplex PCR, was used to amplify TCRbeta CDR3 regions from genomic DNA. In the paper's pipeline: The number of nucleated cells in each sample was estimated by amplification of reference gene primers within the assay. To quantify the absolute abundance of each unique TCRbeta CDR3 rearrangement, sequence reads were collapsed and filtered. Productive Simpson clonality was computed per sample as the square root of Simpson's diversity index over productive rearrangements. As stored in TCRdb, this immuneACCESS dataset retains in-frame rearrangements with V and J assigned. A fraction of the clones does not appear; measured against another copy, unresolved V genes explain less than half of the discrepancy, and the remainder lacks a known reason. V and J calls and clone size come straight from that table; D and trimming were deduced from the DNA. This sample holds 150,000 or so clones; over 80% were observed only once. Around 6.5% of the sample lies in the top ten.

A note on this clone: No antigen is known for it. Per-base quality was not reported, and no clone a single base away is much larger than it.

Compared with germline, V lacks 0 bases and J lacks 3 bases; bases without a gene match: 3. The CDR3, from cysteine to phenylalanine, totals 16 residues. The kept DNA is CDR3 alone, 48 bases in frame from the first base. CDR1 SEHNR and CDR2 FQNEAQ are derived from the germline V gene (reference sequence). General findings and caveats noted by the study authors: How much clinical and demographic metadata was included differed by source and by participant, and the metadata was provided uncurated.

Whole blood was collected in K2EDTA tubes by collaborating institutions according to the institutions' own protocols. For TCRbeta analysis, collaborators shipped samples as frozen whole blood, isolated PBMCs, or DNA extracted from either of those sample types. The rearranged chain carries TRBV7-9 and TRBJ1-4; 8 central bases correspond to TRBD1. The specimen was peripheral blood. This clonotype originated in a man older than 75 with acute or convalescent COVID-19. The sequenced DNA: TGTGCCAGCAGCTTAGCCACAGGGGGGGCTAATGAAAAACTGTTTTTT. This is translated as CASSLATGGANEKLFF. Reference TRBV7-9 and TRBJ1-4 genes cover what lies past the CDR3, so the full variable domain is DTGVSQNPRHKITKRGQNVTFRCDPISEHNRLYWYRQTLGQGPEFLTYFQNEAQLEKSRLLSDRFSAERPKGSFSTLEIQRTEQGDSAMYLCASSLATGGANEKLFFGSGTQLSVL.